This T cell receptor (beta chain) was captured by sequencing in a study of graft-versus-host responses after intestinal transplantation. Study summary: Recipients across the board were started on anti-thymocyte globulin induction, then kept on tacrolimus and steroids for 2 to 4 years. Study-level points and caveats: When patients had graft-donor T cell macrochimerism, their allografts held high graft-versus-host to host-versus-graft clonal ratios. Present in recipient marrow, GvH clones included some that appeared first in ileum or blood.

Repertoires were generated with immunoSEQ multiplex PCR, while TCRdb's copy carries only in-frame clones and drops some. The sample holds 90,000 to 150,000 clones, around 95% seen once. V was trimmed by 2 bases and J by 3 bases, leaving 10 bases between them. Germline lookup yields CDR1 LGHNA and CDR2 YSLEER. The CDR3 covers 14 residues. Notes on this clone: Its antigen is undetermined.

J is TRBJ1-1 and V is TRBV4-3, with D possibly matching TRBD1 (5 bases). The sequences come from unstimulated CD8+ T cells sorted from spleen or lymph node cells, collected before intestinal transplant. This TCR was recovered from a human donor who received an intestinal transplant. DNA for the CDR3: TGCGCCAGCAGCCAACCCCCCAGGGACACTGAAGCTTTCTTT. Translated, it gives CASSQPPRDTEAFF.